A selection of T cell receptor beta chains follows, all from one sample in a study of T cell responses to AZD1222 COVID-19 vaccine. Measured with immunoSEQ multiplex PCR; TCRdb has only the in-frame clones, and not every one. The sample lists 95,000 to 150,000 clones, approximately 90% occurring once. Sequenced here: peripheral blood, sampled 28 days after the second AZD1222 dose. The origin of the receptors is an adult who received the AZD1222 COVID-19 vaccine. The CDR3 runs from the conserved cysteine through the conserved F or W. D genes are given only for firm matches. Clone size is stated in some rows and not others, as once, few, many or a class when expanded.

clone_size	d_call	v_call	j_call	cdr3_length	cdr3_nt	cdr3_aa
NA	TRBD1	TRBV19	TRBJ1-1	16	TGTGCCAGTAGTATCTCGAACAGGGGGCGGTACACTGAAGCTTTCTTT	CASSISNRGRYTEAFF
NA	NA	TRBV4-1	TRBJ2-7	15	TGCGCCAGCAGCCAATACTCCCTTACGAGGGACGAGCAGTACTTC	CASSQYSLTRDEQYF
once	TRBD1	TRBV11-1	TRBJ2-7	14	TGTGCCAGCAGCGCGCAGACAGGGGGCGACGAGCAGTACTTC	CASSAQTGGDEQYF
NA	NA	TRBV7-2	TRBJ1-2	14	TGTGCCAGCAGCTTGGGAGGGGCTCGGGATGGCTACACCTTC	CASSLGGARDGYTF
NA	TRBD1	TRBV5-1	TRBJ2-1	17	TGCGCCAGCAGCTTGGATGGGACAGCAAGCTCCTACAATGAGCAGTTCTTC	CASSLDGTASSYNEQFF
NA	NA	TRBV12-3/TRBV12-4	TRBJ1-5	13	TGTGCCAGCAGTTTGGGGGAGGATCAGCCCCAGCATTTT	CASSLGEDQPQHF
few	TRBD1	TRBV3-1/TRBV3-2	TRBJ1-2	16	TGTGCCAGCAGCCAACCAAACAAGGACAGGAGGTATGGCTACACCTTC	CASSQPNKDRRYGYTF
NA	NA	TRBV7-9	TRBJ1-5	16	TGTGCCAGCAGCTGGGGACCCCTCGCCAGCAATCAGCCCCAGCATTTT	CASSWGPLASNQPQHF
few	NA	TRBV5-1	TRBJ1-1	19	TGCGCCAGCAGCACGGCAGGGGTTTTAGTCATGGAAGTGAACACTGAAGCTTTCTTT	CASSTAGVLVMEVNTEAFF
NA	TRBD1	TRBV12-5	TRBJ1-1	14	TGTGCTAGTGGTTTGGACGGGACAGACACTGAAGCTTTCTTT	CASGLDGTDTEAFF
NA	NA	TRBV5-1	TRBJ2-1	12	TGCGCCAGCAGCTTGGCTTCCAATGAGCAGTTCTTC	CASSLASNEQFF
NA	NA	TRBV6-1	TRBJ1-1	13	TGTGCCAGCAGTGAAGGGAGAGGGTATGGAGCTTTCTTT	CASSEGRGYGAFF
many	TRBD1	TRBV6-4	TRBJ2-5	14	TGTGCCAGCAGTGAAGGACAGGAGCAAGAGACCCAGTACTTC	CASSEGQEQETQYF
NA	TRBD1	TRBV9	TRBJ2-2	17	TGTGCCAGCAGCGTAGCTACAGGGGCCTTGAACACCGGGGAGCTGTTTTTT	CASSVATGALNTGELFF
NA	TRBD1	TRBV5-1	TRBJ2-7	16	TGCGCCAGCAGCGGCACGACAGGGGCCTACATCTACGAGCAGTACTTC	CASSGTTGAYIYEQYF
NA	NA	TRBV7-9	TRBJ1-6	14	TGTGCCAGCAGCTTAGAGGCAAATAATTCACCCCTCCACTTT	CASSLEANNSPLHF